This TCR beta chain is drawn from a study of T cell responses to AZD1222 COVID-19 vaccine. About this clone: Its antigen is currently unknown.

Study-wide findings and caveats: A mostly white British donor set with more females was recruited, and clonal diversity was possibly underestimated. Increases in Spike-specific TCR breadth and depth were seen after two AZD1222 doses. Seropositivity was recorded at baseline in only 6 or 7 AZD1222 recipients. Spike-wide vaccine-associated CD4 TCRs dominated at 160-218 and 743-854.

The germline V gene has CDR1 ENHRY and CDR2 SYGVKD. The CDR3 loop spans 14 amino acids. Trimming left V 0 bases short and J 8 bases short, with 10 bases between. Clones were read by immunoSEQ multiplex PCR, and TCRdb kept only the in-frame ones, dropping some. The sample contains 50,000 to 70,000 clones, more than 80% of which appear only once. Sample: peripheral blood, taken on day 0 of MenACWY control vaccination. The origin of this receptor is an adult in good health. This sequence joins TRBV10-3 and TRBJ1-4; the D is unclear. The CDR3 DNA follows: TGTGCCATCAGTGAGTCGTTAGGAGGGGAAAAACTGTTTTTT. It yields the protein CAISESLGGEKLFF.